These T cell receptor beta chains were read from a single sample in a study of T-cell memory formation after mild COVID-19. In TCRdb, the 5' RACE reads were re-called with MiXCR into one record per CDR3 protein. The data show approximately 400,000 distinct CDR3 sequences, 15% to 20% seen once. The specimen sequenced was PBMCs or a T cell subset sorted from them (not recorded which). These receptors were collected from a man aged 18 to 30 who had mild COVID-19 (a few samples of this study predate the infection). Cell type and time point are not known. Both conserved end residues are part of each CDR3. Each record gives: clone size, D gene, J gene, V gene, CDR3 protein, CDR3 DNA. The D gene is left open where the match is weak. A clone size is listed for some rows: how often the clone was seen (once, few, many), or a class if it is expanded.

few	TRBD1	TRBJ2-3	TRBV3-1	CASSQGDRDTQYF	TGTGCCAGCAGCCAAGGGGACAGGGATACGCAGTATTTT
NA	TRBD2	TRBJ2-1	TRBV19	CASSIVSGGAGEQFF	TGTGCCAGTAGTATAGTCAGCGGGGGGGCCGGTGAGCAGTTCTTC
NA	NA	TRBJ1-2	TRBV24-1	CATSDLGGDGYTF	TGTGCCACCAGTGATTTGGGGGGCGATGGCTACACCTTC
few	NA	TRBJ2-3	TRBV27	CASSFLGVGTDTQYF	TGTGCCAGCAGTTTTTTGGGGGTTGGAACAGATACGCAGTATTTT
few	NA	TRBJ2-1	TRBV4-1	CASANWRAGDEQFF	TGCGCCAGCGCAAATTGGCGGGCAGGCGATGAGCAGTTCTTC
NA	TRBD1	TRBJ1-5	TRBV5-5	CASSSSSGQGRYSNQPQHF	TGTGCCAGCAGCTCTTCTTCGGGACAGGGGCGATATAGCAATCAGCCCCAGCATTTT
few	NA	TRBJ2-3	TRBV7-9	CASSHGAGAPQDTQYF	TGTGCCAGCAGTCACGGGGCAGGGGCACCTCAAGATACGCAGTATTTT
few	NA	TRBJ2-1	TRBV12-5	CASGLYSNEQFF	TGTGCTAGTGGTTTATACAGCAATGAGCAGTTCTTC
NA	TRBD1	TRBJ2-1	TRBV6-5	CASSRTRTGVRRSEQFF	TGTGCCAGCAGTCGGACGCGGACAGGGGTTAGGAGGAGTGAGCAGTTCTTC
many	NA	TRBJ2-1	TRBV5-1	CASSLNGGEQFF	TGCGCCAGCAGCTTGAACGGCGGGGAGCAGTTCTTC
few	TRBD1	TRBJ2-5	TRBV4-3	CASSQDPHRGRQETQYF	TGCGCCAGCAGCCAAGATCCGCACAGGGGACGGCAAGAGACCCAGTACTTC
NA	NA	TRBJ2-7	TRBV7-9	CASSLGGRSHF	TGTGCCAGCAGCTTAGGAGGCCGGAGTCACTTC
few	NA	TRBJ1-1	TRBV6-2/TRBV6-3	CASSYSGRAGIFTEAFF	TGTGCCAGCAGTTACTCGGGAAGGGCCGGGATTTTCACTGAAGCTTTCTTT
NA	TRBD1	TRBJ2-3	TRBV7-9	CASNRQGPTDTQYF	TGTGCCAGCAACCGACAGGGCCCAACAGATACGCAGTATTTT
NA	NA	TRBJ2-7	TRBV4-3	CASSQEAPYEQYF	TGCGCCAGCAGCCAAGAAGCCCCCTACGAGCAGTACTTC
NA	TRBD1	TRBJ1-5	TRBV10-3	CAISLQGGLEQPQHF	TGTGCCATCAGCCTACAGGGGGGATTAGAACAGCCCCAGCATTTT
NA	TRBD2	TRBJ2-1	TRBV20-1	CSWERGGQGHEQFF	TGCAGTTGGGAGCGGGGGGGCCAGGGACATGAGCAGTTCTTC
NA	NA	TRBJ2-3	TRBV12-3/TRBV12-4	CASKQDQADTQYF	TGTGCCAGCAAACAGGACCAGGCAGATACGCAGTATTTT
many	NA	TRBJ1-4	TRBV7-2	CASSHFPRARGEKLFF	TGTGCCAGCAGCCACTTCCCGAGGGCCAGGGGTGAAAAACTGTTTTTT
few	NA	TRBJ1-4	TRBV7-2	CASSLNAVINEKLFF	TGTGCCAGCAGCTTAAATGCAGTGATTAATGAAAAACTGTTTTTT
NA	TRBD2	TRBJ2-1	TRBV5-1	CASSLMASGGPGYEQFF	TGCGCCAGCAGCTTGATGGCTAGCGGGGGGCCAGGCTATGAGCAGTTCTTC
NA	NA	TRBJ2-5	TRBV7-2	CASSLETNERKTQYF	TGTGCCAGCAGCTTAGAGACTAACGAAAGAAAGACCCAGTACTTC
NA	TRBD2	TRBJ2-2	TRBV7-8	CASILSSMGLVGTGELFF	TGTGCCAGCATCCTAAGCTCGATGGGACTAGTTGGGACCGGGGAGCTGTTTTTT
NA	NA	TRBJ1-1	TRBV7-3	CASSPAGGVNTEAFF	TGTGCCAGCAGCCCCGCTGGGGGAGTCAACACTGAAGCTTTCTTT
NA	NA	TRBJ1-3	TRBV4-1	CASSQGILTGYSGNTIYF	TGCGCCAGCAGCCAGGGGATACTAACAGGTTACTCTGGAAACACCATATATTTT
NA	TRBD1	TRBJ2-3	TRBV12-3/TRBV12-4	CASSFDRGGRDTQYF	TGTGCCAGCAGTTTTGACAGGGGAGGAAGAGATACGCAGTATTTT
NA	TRBD2	TRBJ2-1	TRBV20-1	CSASIGSGVTEQFF	TGCAGTGCTAGTATTGGTAGCGGGGTCACCGAGCAGTTCTTC
few	NA	TRBJ1-5	TRBV7-2	CASSFPGEPQHF	TGTGCCAGCAGTTTCCCCGGGGAGCCCCAGCATTTT
few	NA	TRBJ1-1	TRBV6-5	CASRSGSLPENTEAFF	TGTGCCAGCAGATCTGGCTCCTTACCAGAAAACACTGAAGCTTTCTTT
few	TRBD1	TRBJ2-7	TRBV6-1	CASSALRGTGITYEQYF	TGTGCCAGCAGCGCCCTTCGCGGGACAGGGATTACCTACGAGCAGTACTTC
many	TRBD1	TRBJ1-1	TRBV5-1	CASSKGQEGDEAFF	TGCGCCAGCAGCAAAGGACAGGAGGGCGATGAAGCTTTCTTT
few	NA	TRBJ2-5	TRBV28	CASTSGTSETQYF	TGTGCCAGCACCTCCGGGACTTCAGAGACCCAGTACTTC
NA	TRBD2	TRBJ2-2	TRBV7-9	CASRREGTGELFF	TGTGCCAGCAGAAGGGAGGGCACCGGGGAGCTGTTTTTT
NA	TRBD1	TRBJ1-2	TRBV7-2	CASSSRGQGWGYTF	TGTGCCAGCAGCTCCCGGGGACAGGGGTGGGGCTACACCTTC
few	NA	TRBJ2-7	TRBV7-3	CASSSWAEGTYEQYF	TGTGCCAGCAGCTCTTGGGCGGAGGGGACCTACGAGCAGTACTTC
NA	NA	TRBJ2-1	TRBV9	CARSVQGSGPEQFF	TGTGCCAGAAGCGTCCAGGGATCGGGGCCTGAGCAGTTCTTC
few	NA	TRBJ2-1	TRBV11-2	CASSFHGSYNEQFF	TGTGCCAGCAGCTTCCATGGGTCCTACAATGAGCAGTTCTTC
few	NA	TRBJ2-3	TRBV12-3/TRBV12-4	CASLMRGLGTDTQYF	TGTGCCAGTCTCATGCGGGGGCTTGGCACAGATACGCAGTATTTT
NA	NA	TRBJ1-4	TRBV7-2	CASSPGVREKLFF	TGTGCCAGCAGCCCCGGAGTCCGTGAAAAACTGTTTTTT
many	NA	TRBJ2-1	TRBV6-4	CASSDRGGPQFF	TGTGCCAGCAGTGACAGGGGGGGCCCGCAGTTCTTC
NA	NA	TRBJ2-7	TRBV10-3	CAISRQTGLSYEQYF	TGTGCCATCAGTAGACAGACAGGTCTTAGCTACGAGCAGTACTTC
NA	NA	TRBJ2-7	TRBV7-2	CASSRTRDSTGQYF	TGTGCCAGCAGCCGTACCCGGGACTCCACCGGGCAGTACTTC
few	NA	TRBJ1-1	TRBV5-1	CASSLEEIPTNTEAFF	TGCGCCAGCAGCTTGGAGGAGATCCCCACGAACACTGAAGCTTTCTTT
few	TRBD2	TRBJ2-3	TRBV7-2	CASSRRTSGGTSTDTQYF	TGTGCCAGCAGCCGCCGGACTAGCGGGGGGACTAGCACAGATACGCAGTATTTT